This entry lists 14 T cell receptor beta chains sequenced from one sample in a study of identical twins. TCRdb re-derived calls from the 5' RACE reads in MiXCR, one entry per CDR3 protein. The sample carries approximately 1.8 million distinct CDR3 sequences, 25% to 35% recorded once. Sequencing was carried out using cord blood. These receptors were taken from a newborn girl in good health.

This chain uses TRBV4-1 with TRBJ2-6; D remains unclear. V was pared by 3 bases and J by 1 base, with 7 bases between. Germline V lookup: CDR1 MGHRA, CDR2 YSYEKL. There are 15 residues in the CDR3. Here the CDR3 DNA reads TGCGCCAGCAGCCAGCGCGAATCTGGGGCCAACGTCCTGACTTTC. Amino acids: CASSQRESGANVLTF.

This chain uses TRBV5-6 with TRBJ2-4; D gene ambiguous. The better agreement between TRBJ2-7 and the DNA end casts doubt on the J call. This CDR3 has 14 residues. Germline lookup yields CDR1 SGHDT and CDR2 YYEEEE. The CDR3 region is CASSPMPANHEQYF. CDR3 nucleotides: TGTGCCAGCAGCCCGATGCCAGCGAACCACGAGCAGTACTTC.

This chain links TRBV20-1 with TRBJ1-1; D is unresolved. The CDR3 is 16 residues long. CDR1 DFQATT and CDR2 SNEGSKA come from the germline V gene (reference sequence). Trimming stripped 1 base from V and 1 base from J, with 16 bases between. DNA for the CDR3: TGCAGTGCTAGAGCGGCCGTCAATGCTCCGAACACTGAAGCTTTCTTT. It yields the protein CSARAAVNAPNTEAFF.

The chain couples TRBV28 to TRBJ2-7; 8 nucleotides agree with TRBD2. The germline CDR1 and CDR2 sequences are MDHEN and SYDVKM. CDR3 size: 14 residues. After removal of 2 bases from V and 5 bases from J, the junction contained 5 bases not matched to a gene. CDR3 loop: CASSLGREDHEQYF. Here the CDR3 DNA reads TGTGCCAGCAGTTTAGGGCGGGAGGACCACGAGCAGTACTTC.

The V gene is TRBV29-1, the J gene TRBJ1-2, with D possibly TRBD1 on 6 matching bases. CDR3 length equals 14 residues. In germline, CDR1 is SQVTM, CDR2 ANQGSEA. V was pared by 6 bases and J by 2 bases, with 16 bases between. CDR3 in amino acids: CSVGTGGANYGYTF. In nucleotides, the CDR3 is TGCAGCGTCGGAACGGGGGGCGCGAACTATGGCTACACCTTC.

This clonotype was detected only a few times. The V call is TRBV20-1, the J call TRBJ2-3; D is unclear. V was trimmed by 6 bases and J by 2 bases, leaving 3 bases between them. The length of the CDR3 is 10 residues. CDR1 and CDR2 (germline): DFQATT, SNEGSKA (reference sequence). CDR3 sequence reads: CSAVTDTQYF. The CDR3 nucleotides read TGCAGTGCGGTCACAGATACGCAGTATTTT.

The V gene is TRBV5-6, the J gene TRBJ2-1, with D perhaps matching TRBD2 (5 bases). With the DNA end fitting TRBJ2-7 better, the J assignment may be wrong. Germline V CDR1 and CDR2: SGHDT, YYEEEE. The CDR3 contains 15 residues. In nucleotides, the CDR3 is TGTGCCAGCAGCTTGGGAAGGGAGAGATACAATGAGCAGTACTTC. Translated: CASSLGRERYNEQYF.

This sequence joins TRBV11-2 and TRBJ2-3; 9 bases agree with TRBD2. From germline, CDR1 is SGHAT and CDR2 FQNNGV. Trimming removed 1 base from V and 0 bases from J; junction bases left unmatched: 5. The CDR3 is made up of 17 amino acids. For the CDR3, the DNA is TGTGCCAGCAGCTTAGGACTAGCGGAATCTAGCACAGATACGCAGTATTTT. Translation gives CASSLGLAESSTDTQYF.

This chain joins TRBV9 and TRBJ2-5; D uncertain. This CDR3 spans 11 amino acids. Germline V lookup: CDR1 SGDLS, CDR2 YYNGEE. V lost 0 bases, J lost 7 bases, and 4 bases lay in between. CDR3: CASSVDGTQYF. Here the CDR3 DNA reads TGTGCCAGCAGCGTAGATGGGACCCAGTACTTC.

This clonotype was counted a few times. The chain joins TRBV12-3 or TRBV12-4 to TRBJ2-4; D is perhaps TRBD1 or TRBD2 (6 bases each). Between the trimmed V and J ends, which lost 5 bases and 1 base, there was a span of 12 bases. The CDR3 is 15 amino acids. CDR3 in amino acids: CASSNTGRAKNIQYF. The CDR3 coding sequence is TGTGCCAGCAGTAATACAGGGAGGGCCAAAAACATTCAGTACTTC.

The chain employs TRBV2 and TRBJ2-7; D remains ambiguous. Germline lookup yields CDR1 SNHLY and CDR2 FYNNEI. Deletions cut 9 bases from V and 3 bases from J, with 15 bases between. The CDR3 totals 13 residues. Written as DNA, the CDR3 is TGTGCCAGACGTGGGCCCCCACACTACGAGCAGTACTTC. This codes for CARRGPPHYEQYF.

V usage is TRBV20-1 and J usage is TRBJ2-7; D may correspond to TRBD1 or TRBD2 (5 bases each). The CDR3 is 17 residues long. From germline, CDR1 is DFQATT and CDR2 SNEGSKA (reference sequence). V was shortened by 3 bases and J by 3 bases, with 24 bases between the two germline ends. The CDR3 DNA reads TGCAGTGCTAGTGTAGGGGCGGTTCTAGCCGTAAACTACGAGCAGTACTTC. This sequence encodes CSASVGAVLAVNYEQYF.

The rearrangement uses TRBV3-1 and TRBJ2-5; 8 bases map to TRBD2. V shed 0 bases and J 1 base; nucleotides not matched to a gene: 7. The CDR3 is made up of 17 amino acids. Germline V gene sequence: CDR1 LGHDT, CDR2 YNNKEL (reference sequence). This CDR3 reads CASSQEGRGRLQETQYF. The CDR3 DNA follows: TGTGCCAGCAGCCAAGAAGGTCGCGGGAGGCTCCAAGAGACCCAGTACTTC.

This clonotype has more than one count but fewer than ten. The chain carries TRBV12-3 or TRBV12-4 and TRBJ2-1, with 12 nucleotides matching TRBD2. The length of the CDR3 is 16 residues. V lost 2 bases, J lost 6 bases, and 5 bases stayed unmatched. CDR3 amino acids: CASSLLAGGLRNEQFF. In DNA form, the CDR3 reads TGTGCCAGCAGTTTACTAGCGGGAGGGCTCCGCAATGAGCAGTTCTTC.